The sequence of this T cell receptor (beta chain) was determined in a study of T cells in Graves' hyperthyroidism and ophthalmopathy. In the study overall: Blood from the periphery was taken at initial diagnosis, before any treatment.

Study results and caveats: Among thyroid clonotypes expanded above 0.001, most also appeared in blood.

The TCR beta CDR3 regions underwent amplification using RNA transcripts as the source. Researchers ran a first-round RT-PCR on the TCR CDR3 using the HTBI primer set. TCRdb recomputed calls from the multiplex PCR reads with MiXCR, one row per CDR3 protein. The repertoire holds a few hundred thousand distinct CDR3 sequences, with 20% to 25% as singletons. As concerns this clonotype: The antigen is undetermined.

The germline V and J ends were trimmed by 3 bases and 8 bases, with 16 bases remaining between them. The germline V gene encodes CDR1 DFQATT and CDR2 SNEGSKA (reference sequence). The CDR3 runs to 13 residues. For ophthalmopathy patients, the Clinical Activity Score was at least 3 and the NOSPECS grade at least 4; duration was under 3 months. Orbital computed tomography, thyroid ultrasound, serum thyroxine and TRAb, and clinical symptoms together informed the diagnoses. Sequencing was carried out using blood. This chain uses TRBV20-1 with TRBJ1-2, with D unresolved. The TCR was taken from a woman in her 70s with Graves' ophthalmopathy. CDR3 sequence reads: CSASPPPLLGYTF. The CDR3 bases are TGCAGTGCTAGCCCTCCACCTCTGCTGGGCTACACCTTC.